The next 21 T cell receptor beta chains were all read from a single sample in a study of identical twins. In TCRdb, the 5' RACE reads were re-called with MiXCR into one record per CDR3 protein. The repertoire holds nearly 650,000 distinct CDR3 sequences, with roughly 7.1% as singletons. These data were likewise used in another study, on yellow fever vaccine responses in identical twins.

The specimen sequenced was PBMCs. The source is a woman between 18 and 29 years old in good health.

The chain combines TRBV20-1 with TRBJ2-7; 10 bases match TRBD2. CDR1 is DFQATT and CDR2 is SNEGSKA in the germline V gene (reference sequence). The V segment lost 4 bases and the J segment 4 bases; nucleotides outside the gene matches: 4. This CDR3 has 13 amino acids. The DNA of the CDR3 is TGCAGTGCTAAACTAGCGGGAAGGTACGAGCAGTACTTC. It specifies CSAKLAGRYEQYF.

A note on this clonotype: This clone may be a read error of a much larger clone one base away. The V call is TRBV11-2, the J call TRBJ2-1, with 11 positions matching TRBD1. Trimming at V came to 5 bases and at J to 10 bases, leaving 7 bases not matched to a gene. Germline V gene sequence: CDR1 SGHAT, CDR2 FQNNGV. The CDR3 totals 14 residues. The CDR3 region has the DNA TGTGCCAGCAGCACCTGGACAGGGGGCAGAGAGCAGTTCTTC. The encoded protein is CASSTWTGGREQFF.

Only a few counts were recorded for this clonotype. The CDR3 region has the DNA TGTGCCAGCAGTTTATCCCCCGGACAGGTCTGGAGGTACGAGCAGTACTTC. Translation gives CASSLSPGQVWRYEQYF. This chain joins TRBV28 and TRBJ2-7; TRBD1 matches 7 bases. The CDR3 is made up of 17 amino acids. Looked up from germline, CDR1 is MDHEN and CDR2 is SYDVKM. Trimming cost V 1 base and J 4 bases; bases outside gene matches: 13.

This clonotype was counted between two and nine times. This rearrangement joins TRBV12-3 or TRBV12-4 to TRBJ2-7, with a possible D match to TRBD1 (5 bases). This CDR3 contains 14 residues. The V end was cut by 3 bases, the J end by 4 bases, with 13 bases between. DNA for the CDR3: TGTGCCAGCAGTTTTGACAGCTCAAGATACGAGCAGTACTTC. The encoded protein is CASSFDSSRYEQYF.

This clonotype was seen repeatedly, ten times or more. CDR3 DNA: TGTGCCAGCAGTTTATCTAGGCATCCTATAGAGACCCAGTACTTC. Protein product: CASSLSRHPIETQYF. J is TRBJ2-5 and V is TRBV27; D not resolved. The CDR3 consists of 15 residues. The V gene lost 0 bases and the J gene lost 4 bases, with 12 bases spanning the gap. The germline V gene encodes CDR1 MNHEY and CDR2 SMNVEV (reference sequence).

This clonotype was seen a handful of times. The V gene is TRBV5-1, the J gene TRBJ1-4; the D gene is possibly TRBD1 (5 bases). V was shortened by 7 bases and J by 7 bases, with 17 bases between the two germline ends. Germline CDR1 SGHRS, CDR2 YFSETQ. The length of the CDR3 is 14 residues. CDR3 sequence (DNA): TGCGCCAGCCAGGAGGGACTGGGTGGTGAAAAACTGTTTTTT. Amino acids: CASQEGLGGEKLFF.

A few counts support this clonotype. This chain joins TRBV10-1 and TRBJ1-1, with TRBD1 identical over 7 bases. Germline V gene data show CDR1 as WNHNN and CDR2 as SYGVQD (reference sequence). The V gene end was trimmed by 6 bases and the J gene end by 1 base; junction bases not matched to a gene: 5. The CDR3 totals 14 residues. CDR3 nucleotide sequence: TGCGCCAGCAGCGGGACAGCCAAGAACACTGAAGCTTTCTTT. Protein product: CASSGTAKNTEAFF.

A few counts support this clonotype. V usage is TRBV5-1 and J usage is TRBJ1-2, with D perhaps TRBD1 (6 bases). Trimming cost V 0 bases and J 8 bases, with 20 bases left between them. In germline, CDR1 is SGHRS, CDR2 YFSETQ. This CDR3 region has 16 residues. In DNA form, the CDR3 reads TGCGCCAGCAGCTTGGCCCAGGGGCAAGCGGAAGGAGGCTACACCTTC. Translation: CASSLAQGQAEGGYTF. The full variable domain, completed using reference TRBV5-1 and TRBJ1-2, is KAGVTQTPRYLIKTRGQQVTLSCSPISGHRSVSWYQQTPGQGLQFLFEYFSETQRNKGNFPGRFSGRQFSNSRSEMNVSTLELGDSALYLCASSLAQGQAEGGYTFGSGTRLTVV.

The CDR3 sequence is CASSSVLGGVSDTQYF. The CDR3 DNA is TGTGCCAGCAGCTCGGTCCTAGGGGGGGTATCAGATACGCAGTATTTT. The genes are TRBV7-2 and TRBJ2-3; a weak D match, TRBD2 (7 bases). V dropped 4 bases and J dropped 4 bases, with 18 bases sitting between them. The germline V gene has CDR1 SGHTA and CDR2 FQGNSA. CDR3 length: 16 amino acids. Supplemented by reference TRBV7-2 and TRBJ2-3, the full variable domain reads GAGVSQSPSNKVTEKGKDVELRCDPISGHTALYWYRQSLGQGLEFLIYFQGNSAPDKSGLPSDRFSAERTGGSVSTLTIQRTQQEDSAVYLCASSSVLGGVSDTQYFGPGTRLTVL.

V is TRBV12-3 or TRBV12-4 and J is TRBJ1-1; tentatively, D is TRBD1 (6 bases). The V gene lost 8 bases and the J gene lost 1 base, with 20 bases spanning the gap. The CDR3 totals 16 residues. The CDR3 bases are TGTGCCAGCCCCGCAAAGAGGGGACACCCGAACACTGAAGCTTTCTTT. It codes for CASPAKRGHPNTEAFF.

This clonotype was observed many times. V usage is TRBV27 and J usage is TRBJ1-1; TRBD1 is a possible D gene (5 bases). The V end was cut by 0 bases, the J end by 8 bases, with 10 bases between. Germline CDR1 MNHEY, CDR2 SMNVEV (reference sequence). This CDR3 comprises 13 residues. DNA of the CDR3: TGTGCCAGCAGTTTATCAGGGGTCGCCGAAGCTTTCTTT. It translates to CASSLSGVAEAFF.

V and J are TRBV5-1 and TRBJ2-4; the D gene is possibly TRBD2 (6 bases). CDR1 SGHRS and CDR2 YFSETQ come from the germline V gene. This CDR3 has 15 residues. Trimming took 0 bases from V and 6 from J, leaving 13 bases between them. The DNA of the CDR3 is TGCGCCAGCAGCTTGGAAGCGGGTTTTGGAAACATTCAGTACTTC. Its translation is CASSLEAGFGNIQYF.

The chain employs TRBV7-2 and TRBJ2-1, with D maybe TRBD1 (6 bases). V shed 4 bases and J shed 9 bases, with 10 bases lying between them. Germline values: CDR1 SGHTA, CDR2 FQGNSA. The CDR3 is 12 amino acids. This CDR3 reads CASSYPGVEQFF. DNA for the CDR3: TGTGCCAGCAGCTATCCAGGGGTTGAGCAGTTCTTC.

This rearrangement joins TRBV20-1 to TRBJ2-3; 15 nucleotides agree with TRBD2. V gave up 0 bases and J gave up 2 bases; unmatched junction bases: 6. The CDR3 extends over 18 amino acids. Germline values: CDR1 DFQATT, CDR2 SNEGSKA (reference sequence). CDR3 bases: TGCAGTGCTAGAGATGCGGGACTAGCGGGGGGACACACAGATACGCAGTATTTT. Its translation: CSARDAGLAGGHTDTQYF.

This sequence joins TRBV6-4 and TRBJ2-3; either TRBD1 or TRBD2 may supply D (5 bases each). Germline CDR1 is MRHNA and CDR2 is SNTAGT. Trimming took 0 bases from V and 2 from J, leaving 9 bases between them. The CDR3 is 15 amino acids. The chain's CDR3 is CASSDSGVATDTQYF. The CDR3 DNA reads as TGTGCCAGCAGTGACTCGGGGGTAGCCACAGATACGCAGTATTTT.

The chain employs TRBV6-1 and TRBJ2-3; 14 bases are a match to TRBD2. This CDR3 comprises 17 residues. V shed 3 bases, J shed 1 base, and the junction held 3 bases outside the gene matches. CDR1 is MNHNS, CDR2 SASEGT, per germline. CDR3 residues: CASSEGLAGARTDTQYF. CDR3 sequence (DNA): TGTGCCAGCAGTGAGGGACTAGCGGGGGCGCGCACAGATACGCAGTATTTT.

The rearrangement uses TRBV4-1 and TRBJ2-7; perhaps TRBD2 as D (6 bases). The V end lost 0 bases, the J end lost 2 bases, and 14 bases lay between the germline ends. There are 16 residues in the CDR3. Germline CDR1 is MGHRA and CDR2 is YSYEKL. The CDR3: CASSQDSGAGTYEQYF. In nucleotides, the CDR3 is TGCGCCAGCAGCCAAGATTCCGGCGCGGGAACCTACGAGCAGTACTTC.

V is TRBV29-1 and J is TRBJ1-1, with D unclear. With 1 base removed from V and 0 bases from J, the gap between germline ends came to 9 bases. Germline lookup yields CDR1 SQVTM and CDR2 ANQGSEA. There are 14 residues in the CDR3. The CDR3 region is CSVEVPGMNTEAFF. The CDR3 DNA follows: TGCAGCGTTGAAGTTCCAGGTATGAACACTGAAGCTTTCTTT. Full variable domain (outside the CDR3, taken from reference TRBV29-1 and TRBJ1-1): SAVISQKPSRDICQRGTSLTIQCQVDSQVTMMFWYRQQPGQSLTLIATANQGSEATYESGFVIDKFPISRPNLTFSTLTVSNMSPEDSSIYLCSVEVPGMNTEAFFGQGTRLTVV.

In its sample, this clonotype was seen a few times. The chain couples TRBV11-2 to TRBJ2-1, with 7 bases lining up with TRBD2. This CDR3 contains 15 residues. From germline, CDR1 is SGHAT and CDR2 FQNNGV. V shed 11 bases and J 4 bases; nucleotides not matched to a gene: 14. The CDR3 protein is CASSGAGALYNEQFF. As DNA, the CDR3 is TGTGCCTCCAGCGGGGCAGGAGCCTTATACAATGAGCAGTTCTTC. Supplemented by reference TRBV11-2 and TRBJ2-1, the full variable domain reads EAGVAQSPRYKIIEKRQSVAFWCNPISGHATLYWYQQILGQGPKLLIQFQNNGVVDDSQLPKDRFSAERLKGVDSTLKIQPAKLEDSAVYLCASSGAGALYNEQFFGPGTRLTVL.

This clonotype was seen a few times. The chain combines TRBV4-1 with TRBJ2-6, with 8 bases identical to TRBD1. Germline V lookup: CDR1 MGHRA, CDR2 YSYEKL. This CDR3 has 18 residues. V was clipped by 1 base and J by 4 bases; unmatched bases: 9. CDR3 protein: CASSQVLDRASGANVLTF. For the CDR3, the DNA is TGCGCCAGCAGCCAAGTGTTGGACAGGGCCTCAGGGGCCAACGTCCTGACTTTC.

This clonotype was picked up many times. J is TRBJ1-5 and V is TRBV29-1; D is unclear. This CDR3 has 14 amino acids. V gave up 6 bases and J gave up 2 bases, with 14 bases separating them. CDR1 SQVTM and CDR2 ANQGSEA come from the germline V gene. CDR3 DNA: TGCAGCGTCGCCTCAGAAGTGGGCAATCAGCCCCAGCATTTT. Protein product: CSVASEVGNQPQHF.